These 7 T cell receptor beta chains were sequenced from one sample in a study of CD8+CD57+ T cells in acquired aplastic anemia. Genomic DNA, the template, was used for profiling of the TCR beta VDJ and CDR3. TCRdb called the reads again in MiXCR, with one record for every CDR3 protein. The sample holds 180,000 or so distinct CDR3 sequences, roughly 60% seen once. Previously, flow cytometry had revealed CD8+CD57+ cell expansion in the patients chosen for sequencing. What was sequenced was sorted CD4+, CD8+, or CD8+CD57+ T cells (not recorded which) from PBMCs. Source of these receptors: a human donor with aplastic anemia.

This sequence joins TRBV5-1 and TRBJ2-3, with 11 nucleotides matching TRBD2. Germline trimming cut 6 bases from V and 3 bases from J; bases unmatched to any gene: 12. The CDR3 loop spans 17 amino acids. Germline CDR1 and CDR2: SGHRS and YFSETQ. The CDR3 DNA sequence: TGCGCCAGCAATGCTATGGCTAGCGGGGGGATGACAGATACGCAGTATTTT. Its translation is CASNAMASGGMTDTQYF.

This clonotype was counted a few times. V and J are TRBV12-3 or TRBV12-4 and TRBJ2-7, with D uncertain. The length of the CDR3 is 13 residues. V gave up 6 bases and J gave up 4 bases, with 13 bases separating them. The CDR3 reads CASSSAGAYEQYF. DNA for the CDR3: TGTGCCAGCAGCTCGGCCGGAGCATACGAGCAGTACTTC.

This chain joins TRBV7-9 and TRBJ2-7; TRBD1 matches at 9 bases. This CDR3 is built from 15 residues. Per the germline V gene, CDR1 is SEHNR and CDR2 is FQNEAQ (reference sequence). J gave up 1 base and V 5 bases, and 6 bases lay outside the gene matches. The CDR3 loop is CASSLAGQGSYEQYF. CDR3 nucleotides: TGTGCCAGCAGCCTTGCCGGACAGGGGTCCTACGAGCAGTACTTC.

V and J are TRBV7-8 and TRBJ2-7; 9 bases line up with TRBD1. Looked up from germline, CDR1 is SGHVS and CDR2 is FQNEAQ. The CDR3 has 16 amino acids. V was pared by 0 bases and J by 3 bases, with 6 bases of the junction left unmatched. The CDR3 protein is CASSLARPGQGYEQYF. The CDR3 DNA follows: TGTGCCAGCAGCTTAGCGAGACCGGGACAGGGCTACGAGCAGTACTTC.

V is TRBV12-3 or TRBV12-4 and J is TRBJ2-7; 7 nucleotides align to TRBD1. V lost 5 bases, J lost 6 bases, and 7 bases stayed unmatched. The CDR3 length is 13 residues. CDR3 nucleotides: TGTGCCAGCAGTCCCGGGACAGTGGGCGAGCAGTACTTC. Translating it yields CASSPGTVGEQYF.

This clonotype was counted ten times or more. The chain joins TRBV6-5 to TRBJ1-3, with no clear D. Trimming took off 0 bases at V and 1 base at J, with 7 bases between the two ends. CDR3 size: 15 residues. Germline V gene data show CDR1 as MNHEY and CDR2 as SVGAGI. In DNA, the CDR3 is TGTGCCAGCAGTTACTCGACCGGTTCTGGAAACACCATATATTTT. Translating gives CASSYSTGSGNTIYF.

This chain uses TRBV10-3 with TRBJ2-3; the match to TRBD2 covers 8 bases. V was pared by 5 bases and J by 6 bases, with 7 bases of the junction left unmatched. Germline CDR1 ENHRY, CDR2 SYGVKD. The CDR3 length is 14 residues. CDR3 sequence (DNA): TGTGCCATCAGTCCGGGGGGGCCTCGCGATACGCAGTATTTT. Translated: CAISPGGPRDTQYF.